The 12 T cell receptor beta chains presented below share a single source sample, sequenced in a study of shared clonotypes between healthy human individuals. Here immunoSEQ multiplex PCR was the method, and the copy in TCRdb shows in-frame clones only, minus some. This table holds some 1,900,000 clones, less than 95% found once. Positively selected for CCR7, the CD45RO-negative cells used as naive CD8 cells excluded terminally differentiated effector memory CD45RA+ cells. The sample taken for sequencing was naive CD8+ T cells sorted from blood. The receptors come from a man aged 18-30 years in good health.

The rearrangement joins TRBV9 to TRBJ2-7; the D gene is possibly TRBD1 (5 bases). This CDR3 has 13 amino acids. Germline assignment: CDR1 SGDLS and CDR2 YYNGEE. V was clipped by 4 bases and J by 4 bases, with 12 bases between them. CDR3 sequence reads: CASSPSTGYEQYF. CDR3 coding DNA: TGTGCCAGCAGCCCAAGTACAGGTTACGAGCAGTACTTC.

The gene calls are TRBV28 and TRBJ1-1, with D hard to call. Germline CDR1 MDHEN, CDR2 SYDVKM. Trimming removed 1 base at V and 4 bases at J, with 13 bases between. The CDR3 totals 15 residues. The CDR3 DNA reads TGTGCCAGCAGTTTATCGCGGACGGCCATCACTGAAGCTTTCTTT. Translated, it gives CASSLSRTAITEAFF.

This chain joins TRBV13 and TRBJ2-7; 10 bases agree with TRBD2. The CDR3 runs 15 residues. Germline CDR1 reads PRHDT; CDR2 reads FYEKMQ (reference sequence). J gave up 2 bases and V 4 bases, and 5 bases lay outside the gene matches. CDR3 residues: CASSSRTSGPYEQYF. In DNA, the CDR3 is TGTGCCAGCAGCTCCAGGACTAGCGGACCCTACGAGCAGTACTTC. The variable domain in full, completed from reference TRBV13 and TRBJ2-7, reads AAGVIQSPRHLIKEKRETATLKCYPIPRHDTVYWYQQGPGQDPQFLISFYEKMQSDKGSIPDRFSAQQFSDYHSELNMSSLELGDSALYFCASSSRTSGPYEQYFGPGTRLTVT.

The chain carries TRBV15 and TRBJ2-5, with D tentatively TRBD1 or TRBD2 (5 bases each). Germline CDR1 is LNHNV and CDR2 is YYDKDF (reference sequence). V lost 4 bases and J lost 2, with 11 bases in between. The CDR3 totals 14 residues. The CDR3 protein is CATSMGRMQETQYF. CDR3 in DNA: TGTGCCACCAGCATGGGACGAATGCAAGAGACCCAGTACTTC.

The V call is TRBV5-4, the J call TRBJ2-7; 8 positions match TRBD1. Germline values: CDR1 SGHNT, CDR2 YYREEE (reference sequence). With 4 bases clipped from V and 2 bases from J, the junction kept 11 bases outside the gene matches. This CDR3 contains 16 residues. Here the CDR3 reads CASSALTGATTYEQYF. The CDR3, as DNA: TGTGCCAGCAGCGCGCTGACAGGGGCTACCACCTACGAGCAGTACTTC.

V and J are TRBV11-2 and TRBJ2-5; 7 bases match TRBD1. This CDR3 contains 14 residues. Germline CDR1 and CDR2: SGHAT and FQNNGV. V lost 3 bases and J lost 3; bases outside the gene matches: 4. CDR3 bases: TGTGCCAGCAGCTTCTGGACAGGCGAAGAGACCCAGTACTTC. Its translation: CASSFWTGEETQYF.

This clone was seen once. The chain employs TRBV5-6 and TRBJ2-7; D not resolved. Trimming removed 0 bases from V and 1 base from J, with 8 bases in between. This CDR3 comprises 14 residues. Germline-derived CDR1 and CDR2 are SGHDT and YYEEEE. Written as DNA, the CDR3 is TGTGCCAGCAGCTTGGGGGTAGGATCCTACGAGCAGTACTTC. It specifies CASSLGVGSYEQYF.

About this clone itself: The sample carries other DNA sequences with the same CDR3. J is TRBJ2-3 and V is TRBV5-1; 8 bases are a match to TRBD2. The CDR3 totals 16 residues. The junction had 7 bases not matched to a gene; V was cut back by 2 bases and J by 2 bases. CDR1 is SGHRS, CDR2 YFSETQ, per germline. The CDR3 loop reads CASSLASGGFTDTQYF. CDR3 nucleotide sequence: TGCGCCAGCAGCTTAGCCAGCGGGGGCTTCACAGATACGCAGTATTTT. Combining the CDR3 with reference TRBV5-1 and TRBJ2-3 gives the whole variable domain KAGVTQTPRYLIKTRGQQVTLSCSPISGHRSVSWYQQTPGQGLQFLFEYFSETQRNKGNFPGRFSGRQFSNSRSEMNVSTLELGDSALYLCASSLASGGFTDTQYFGPGTRLTVL.

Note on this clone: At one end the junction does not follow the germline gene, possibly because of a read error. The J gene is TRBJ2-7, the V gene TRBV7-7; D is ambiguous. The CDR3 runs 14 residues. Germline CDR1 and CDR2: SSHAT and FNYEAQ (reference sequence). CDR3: CASSLAPGRYEQYF. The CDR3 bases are TGTGCTAGCAGCTTAGCCCCAGGACGGTACGAGCAGTACTTC.

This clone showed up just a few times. The CDR3 nucleotides are TGCGCCAGCAGCCAAGCCTGGACAGGTTTTACCTACGAGCAGTACTTC. Protein product: CASSQAWTGFTYEQYF. J is TRBJ2-7 and V is TRBV4-3, with 7 bases lining up with TRBD1. Germline V CDR1 and CDR2: LGHNA, YSLEER. The CDR3 is made up of 16 amino acids. The junction had 8 bases not matched to a gene; V was cut back by 1 base and J by 2 bases.

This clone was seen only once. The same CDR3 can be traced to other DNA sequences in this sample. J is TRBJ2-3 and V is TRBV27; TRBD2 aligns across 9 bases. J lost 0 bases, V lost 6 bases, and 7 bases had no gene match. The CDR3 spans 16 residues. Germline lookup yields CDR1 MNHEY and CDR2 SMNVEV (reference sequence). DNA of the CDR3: TGTGCCAGCAGCCCGTCTAGCGGGGAGAGCACAGATACGCAGTATTTT. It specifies CASSPSSGESTDTQYF.

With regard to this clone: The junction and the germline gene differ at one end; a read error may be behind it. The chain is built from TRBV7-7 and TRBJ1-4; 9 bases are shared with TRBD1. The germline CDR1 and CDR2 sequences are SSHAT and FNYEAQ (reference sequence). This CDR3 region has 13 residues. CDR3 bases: TGTGCTAGCAGACAGGACAGGGGCAAAAAACTGTTTTTT. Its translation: CASRQDRGKKLFF.